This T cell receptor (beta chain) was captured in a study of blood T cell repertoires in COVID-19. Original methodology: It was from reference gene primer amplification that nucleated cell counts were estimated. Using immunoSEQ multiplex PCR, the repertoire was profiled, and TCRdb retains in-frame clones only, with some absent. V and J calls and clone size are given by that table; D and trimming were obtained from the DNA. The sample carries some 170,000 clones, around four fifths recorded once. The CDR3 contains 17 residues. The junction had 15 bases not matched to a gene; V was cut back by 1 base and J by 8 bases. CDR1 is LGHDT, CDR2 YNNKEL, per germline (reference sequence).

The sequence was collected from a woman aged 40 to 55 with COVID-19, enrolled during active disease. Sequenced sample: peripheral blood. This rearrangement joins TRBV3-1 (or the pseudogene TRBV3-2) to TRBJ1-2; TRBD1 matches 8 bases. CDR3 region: CASSQVRTGTGIGGYTF. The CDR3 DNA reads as TGTGCCAGCAGCCAAGTTAGGACCGGGACAGGAATTGGCGGCTACACCTTC.